A selection of T cell receptor beta chains follows, all from one sample in a study of blood T cell repertoires in COVID-19. The repertoire was sequenced with immunoSEQ multiplex PCR; TCRdb's copy has only in-frame clones and lacks some. This sample yields roughly 440,000 clones, of which about 91% are seen a single time; around 12% belongs to the top ten. The material sequenced was peripheral blood. These receptor sequences come from a woman aged 45-60 years with COVID-19, enrolled during active disease. Each CDR3 is given with its conserved first and last residue. Fields, in order: J gene, D gene, clone size, V gene, CDR3 protein, CDR3 DNA. The D gene is left open where the match is weak. Expanded clones get a size class; other rows say once, few or many, or leave the size out.

>TRBJ1-3|TRBD1|.|TRBV19
CASSRDRELGNTIYF
TGTGCCAGTAGCCGCGACAGGGAGCTCGGAAACACCATATATTTT
>TRBJ2-5|TRBD2|.|TRBV12-3/TRBV12-4
CASSLSTSGGKYF
TGTGCCAGCAGTCTGTCCACTAGCGGGGGAAAGTACTTC
>TRBJ1-5|.|.|TRBV19
CASSGRTNQPQHF
TGTGCCAGTAGTGGCAGAACAAATCAGCCCCAGCATTTT
>TRBJ2-4|TRBD1|.|TRBV6-1
CASSEISGQGKNIQYF
TGTGCCAGCAGTGAAATTTCCGGACAGGGAAAAAACATTCAGTACTTC
>TRBJ2-7|.|once|TRBV6-6
CASRDSYEQYF
TGTGCCAGCAGGGACAGTTACGAGCAGTACTTC
>TRBJ2-5|TRBD1|.|TRBV6-4
CASSKTAGQGRETQYF
TGTGCCAGCAGCAAAACAGCGGGACAGGGCAGAGAGACCCAGTACTTC
>TRBJ2-5|TRBD1|.|TRBV5-5
CASSLLGQVVGTQYF
TGTGCCAGCAGCTTACTGGGACAGGTAGTCGGGACCCAGTACTTC
>TRBJ1-6|TRBD1|.|TRBV19
CASSTDRVRTPLHF
TGTGCCAGTAGTACGGACAGGGTTAGGACACCCCTCCACTTT
>TRBJ1-3|.|.|TRBV5-6
CASSRLDSLSGNTIYF
TGTGCCAGCAGTCGTCTGGACAGTCTCTCTGGAAACACCATATATTTT
>TRBJ2-1|.|.|TRBV6-6
CASSPWGGGTNEQFF
TGTGCCAGCAGTCCTTGGGGAGGGGGTACGAATGAGCAGTTCTTC
>TRBJ1-5|TRBD1|.|TRBV4-1
CASSQGQTKQGAKGVNQPQHF
TGCGCCAGCAGCCAAGGACAAACGAAACAGGGGGCCAAAGGCGTGAATCAGCCCCAGCATTTT
>TRBJ2-5|.|.|TRBV10-3
CAISESQVTQYF
TGTGCCATCAGTGAGTCGCAGGTGACCCAGTACTTC
>TRBJ2-6|.|.|TRBV3-1/TRBV3-2
CASSQEGPTTGANVLTF
TGTGCCAGCAGCCAAGAGGGCCCTACCACCGGGGCCAACGTCCTGACTTTC
>TRBJ2-7|TRBD2|.|TRBV5-4
CASSRAFGGSSYEQYF
TGTGCCAGCAGCCGGGCGTTCGGCGGGAGCTCCTACGAGCAGTACTTC
>TRBJ1-1|TRBD1|.|TRBV5-1
CASTLTGGSTEAFF
TGCGCCAGCACACTGACAGGGGGTTCGACTGAAGCTTTCTTT
>TRBJ1-5|TRBD1|.|TRBV19
CASSTTRDSLNQPQHF
TGTGCCAGTAGTACGACCCGGGACAGCCTCAATCAGCCCCAGCATTTT
>TRBJ1-1|.|.|TRBV11-2
CASSLQVPWDTEAFF
TGTGCCAGCAGCCTACAGGTACCTTGGGACACTGAAGCTTTCTTT
>TRBJ1-2|TRBD1|.|TRBV30
CAWTTTGGVFGYTF
TGTGCCTGGACGACGACAGGGGGTGTCTTTGGCTACACCTTC
>TRBJ1-1|.|.|TRBV6-5
CASSYGTSNTEAFF
TGTGCCAGCAGTTACGGGACATCTAACACTGAAGCTTTCTTT
>TRBJ1-2|.|.|TRBV6-5
CASSSSLEGLNSGYTF
TGTGCCAGCAGTTCCTCTTTAGAGGGTCTAAATAGTGGCTACACCTTC
>TRBJ2-5|TRBD2|.|TRBV7-2
CASSLLGAGGQETQYF
TGTGCCAGCAGCTTATTGGGCGCGGGGGGTCAAGAGACCCAGTACTTC
>TRBJ1-2|.|.|TRBV7-8
CASSLTAGDRYGYTF
TGTGCCAGCAGCTTAACCGCGGGGGACCGCTATGGCTACACCTTC
>TRBJ2-6|.|.|TRBV11-2
CASSLPSGANVLTF
TGTGCCAGCAGCCTACCGTCTGGGGCCAACGTCCTGACTTTC
>TRBJ2-3|TRBD1|.|TRBV24-1
CATSDPPGQGRDTQYF
TGTGCCACCAGTGATCCTCCGGGACAGGGTAGGGATACGCAGTATTTT
>TRBJ1-1|.|few|TRBV28
CASSSGQWNTEAFF
TGTGCCAGCAGTAGCGGACAGTGGAACACTGAAGCTTTCTTT
>TRBJ1-1|.|.|TRBV9
CASSVAINTEAFF
TGTGCCAGCAGCGTAGCCATCAACACTGAAGCTTTCTTT
>TRBJ1-2|TRBD1|.|TRBV28
CASRVQGARIGGYTF
TGTGCCAGCAGGGTACAGGGGGCGCGGATCGGTGGCTACACCTTC
>TRBJ2-5|TRBD1|.|TRBV4-1
CASSQGWDRGKTQYF
TGCGCCAGCAGCCAAGGGTGGGACAGGGGAAAGACCCAGTACTTC
>TRBJ2-5|.|.|TRBV7-9
CASTLGEETQYF
TGTGCCAGCACCCTCGGGGAAGAGACCCAGTACTTC
>TRBJ2-1|TRBD1|.|TRBV11-2
CASSRLTGGVLNEQFF
TGTGCCAGCAGCCGGCTGACAGGGGGGGTTTTGAATGAGCAGTTCTTC
>TRBJ1-1|.|few|TRBV28
CASIQLVNTEAFF
TGTGCCAGCATTCAACTTGTGAACACTGAAGCTTTCTTT
>TRBJ2-1|TRBD1|few|TRBV5-6
CASSPTGGSYNEQFF
TGTGCCAGCAGCCCGACAGGGGGATCCTACAATGAGCAGTTCTTC
>TRBJ2-3|TRBD1|.|TRBV6-5
CASRIRGRTDTQYF
TGTGCCAGCAGAATCAGGGGGCGGACAGATACGCAGTATTTT
>TRBJ2-7|.|.|TRBV19
CASSRQLTSEQYF
TGTGCCAGTAGCAGGCAACTCACATCCGAGCAGTACTTC
>TRBJ2-7|.|.|TRBV12-3/TRBV12-4
CASSSPGSYEQYF
TGTGCCAGCAGTTCCCCGGGATCCTACGAGCAGTACTTC
>TRBJ2-2|TRBD2|.|TRBV9
CASSTSGHGELFF
TGTGCCAGCAGCACTAGCGGGCACGGGGAGCTGTTTTTT
>TRBJ2-1|.|few|TRBV9
CASSVDSLNEQFF
TGTGCCAGCAGCGTAGATAGCTTAAATGAGCAGTTCTTC
>TRBJ1-2|.|once|TRBV5-1
CASSHDKYGYTF
TGCGCCAGCAGCCACGACAAGTATGGCTACACCTTC
>TRBJ2-5|.|.|TRBV6-5
CASGRDTAQETQYF
TGTGCCAGCGGGCGAGACACCGCCCAAGAGACCCAGTACTTC
>TRBJ1-6|.|.|TRBV30
CAWSPPMGQGYSPLHF
TGTGCCTGGAGTCCCCCTATGGGGCAGGGGTATTCACCCCTCCACTTT
>TRBJ2-3|TRBD2|.|TRBV7-8
CASSRWTSGGAPDTQYF
TGTGCCAGCAGCCGATGGACTAGCGGGGGGGCCCCAGATACGCAGTATTTT
>TRBJ2-7|TRBD1|.|TRBV11-2
CASRQQGYEQYF
TGTGCCAGCAGGCAACAGGGGTACGAGCAGTACTTC
>TRBJ2-5|TRBD2|.|TRBV5-1
CASSLISGGVETQYF
TGCGCCAGCAGCTTGATTAGCGGGGGGGTAGAGACCCAGTACTTC
>TRBJ2-7|TRBD1|.|TRBV5-6
CASSWGQGGTRTLYEQYF
TGTGCCAGCAGCTGGGGACAGGGGGGTACAAGGACCCTCTACGAGCAGTACTTC
>TRBJ2-1|.|.|TRBV3-1/TRBV3-2
CASSLPRQGGNEQFF
TGTGCCAGCAGCCTCCCCAGGCAGGGGGGCAATGAGCAGTTCTTC
>TRBJ2-7|.|.|TRBV12-3/TRBV12-4
CASSFARFSEQYF
TGTGCCAGCAGTTTTGCCCGGTTCTCGGAGCAGTACTTC
>TRBJ2-2|.|.|TRBV13
CATHPRAGELFF
TGTGCCACCCATCCCCGGGCCGGGGAGCTGTTTTTT
>TRBJ1-2|TRBD1|.|TRBV3-1/TRBV3-2
CASSHGTGQGTYGYTF
TGTGCCAGCAGCCATGGGACGGGACAGGGGACCTATGGCTACACCTTC
>TRBJ1-5|.|.|TRBV6-1
CASSGRTAAYSNQPQHF
TGTGCCAGCAGTGGCAGGACAGCGGCTTATAGCAATCAGCCCCAGCATTTT
>TRBJ1-1|.|.|TRBV29-1
CSAGAADLNTEAFF
TGCAGCGCAGGGGCCGCCGATCTGAACACTGAAGCTTTCTTT
>TRBJ1-3|TRBD1|.|TRBV10-2
CASRDRLSSGNTIYF
TGCGCCAGCAGGGACAGGCTGAGCTCTGGAAACACCATATATTTT
>TRBJ2-1|TRBD2|.|TRBV5-1
CASSLEGGGAWNEQFF
TGCGCCAGCAGCTTGGAAGGCGGGGGGGCGTGGAATGAGCAGTTCTTC